The 25 T cell receptor beta chains below come from one sample, sequenced in a study of CD8+CD57+ T cells in acquired aplastic anemia. The template used for profiling TCR beta VDJ and CDR3 was genomic DNA. TCRdb passed the reads through MiXCR, listing each CDR3 protein once. This sample has about 400,000 distinct CDR3 sequences; about two thirds occur once, and the top ten carry approximately 3.9%. Sequencing input: sorted CD4+, CD8+, or CD8+CD57+ T cells (not recorded which) from PBMCs. Source of these receptors: a human donor in good health, serving as a control.

This clonotype was found a few times. This chain joins TRBV2 and TRBJ2-7; D remains ambiguous. Looked up from germline, CDR1 is SNHLY and CDR2 is FYNNEI. Trimming took 4 bases from V and 5 from J, leaving 15 bases between them. The CDR3 length is 14 residues. The CDR3 region is CASSARRKPHEQYF. For the CDR3, the DNA is TGTGCCAGCAGTGCTCGACGGAAACCCCACGAGCAGTACTTC.

This clonotype was seen only once. The chain joins TRBV20-1 to TRBJ2-7, with D possibly called TRBD1 or TRBD2 (5 bases each). This CDR3 has 12 residues. CDR1 and CDR2 from the germline V gene are DFQATT and SNEGSKA (reference sequence). Trimming cost V 3 bases and J 6 bases, with 12 bases left between them. CDR3 protein: CSASTGTGEQYF. The CDR3 region has the DNA TGCAGTGCTAGTACGGGGACCGGCGAGCAGTACTTC.

As for this clonotype: The junction does not match germline at one end; this may be a read error. The chain links TRBV9 to TRBJ1-1; 7 bases map to TRBD1. CDR1 is SGDLS and CDR2 is YYNGEE in the germline V gene. The CDR3 spans 14 residues. The CDR3 DNA is TGTGCCAGCTCACCCGACAGGGTTAGCACTGAAGCTTGCTTT. This translates into CASSPDRVSTEACF.

A word on this clonotype: A much larger clone lies one base from this, so it may be a read error. It is likely a read error, because the conserved phenylalanine at the end of the CDR3 is missing. This chain links TRBV2 with TRBJ2-5, with unresolved D. CDR1 SNHLY and CDR2 FYNNEI come from the germline V gene. V dropped 6 bases and J dropped 0 bases, with 11 bases sitting between them. The CDR3 loop spans 14 amino acids. The CDR3 here is CASSPKRNQETQYC. CDR3 sequence (DNA): TGTGCCAGCAGCCCCAAAAGGAACCAAGAGACCCAGTACTGC.

Concerning this clonotype: This sequence may be a read error, since a much larger clone differs from it by one base. The conserved final phenylalanine or tryptophan is absent from the CDR3, which likely points to a read error. This sequence joins TRBV9 and TRBJ2-5; D unresolved. CDR3 length: 15 amino acids. Germline loops: CDR1 SGDLS, CDR2 YYNGEE. Trimming removed 4 bases from V and 1 base from J, with 14 bases in between. The CDR3 nucleotides are TGTGCCAGCAGCCAAGAATTAGGCAGCCAAGAGACCCAGTACCTC. It yields the protein CASSQELGSQETQYL.

CDR3 sequence (DNA): TGTGCCAGCAGCTCATCGACAGGGAGCCATCCTAACTATGGCTACACCTTC. It yields the protein CASSSSTGSHPNYGYTF. The V call is TRBV7-4, the J call TRBJ1-2; 7 bases align to TRBD1. The CDR3 is 17 amino acids. The germline V gene has CDR1 SGHVT and CDR2 SQSDAQ. V dropped 4 bases and J dropped 0; count of bases not matched to a gene: 11.

This clonotype was detected many times. The V call is TRBV5-1, the J call TRBJ2-1; D gene unclear. V shed 0 bases and J shed 0 bases, with 10 bases lying between them. This CDR3 is built from 16 residues. Germline V lookup: CDR1 SGHRS, CDR2 YFSETQ. Here the CDR3 reads CASSLGQTSSYNEQFF. CDR3 DNA sequence: TGCGCCAGCAGCTTGGGTCAGACAAGCTCCTACAATGAGCAGTTCTTC.

About this clonotype itself: One end of the junction does not line up with germline, which may come from a read error. V and J are TRBV7-8 and TRBJ1-6; D might be TRBD1 (5 bases). The CDR3 consists of 16 residues. Germline V CDR1 and CDR2: SGHVS, FQNEAQ. CDR3 in DNA: TGTGCCAGCAGGGGTGACGGGGGAGCCTATGATTCCCCCCTCCACTTT. As protein: CASRGDGGAYDSPLHF. Together with reference TRBV7-8 and TRBJ1-6, the CDR3 gives the full variable domain: GAGVSQSPRYKVAKRGQDVALRCDPISGHVSLFWYQQALGQGPEFLTYFQNEAQLDKSGLPSDRFFAERPEGSVSTLKIQRTQQEDSAVYLCASRGDGGAYDSPLHFGNGTRLTVT.

J is TRBJ1-6 and V is TRBV5-1; D is ambiguous. The CDR3 contains 15 residues. Germline CDR1 is SGHRS and CDR2 is YFSETQ. V shed 0 bases and J shed 10 bases, with 14 bases lying between them. The CDR3 nucleotides read TGCGCCAGCAGCTTGGGCAGGACCGAAGCCTCACCCCTCCACTTT. Its protein is CASSLGRTEASPLHF.

This clonotype was recorded only once. The chain links TRBV20-1 to TRBJ2-3, with D perhaps TRBD2 (7 bases). V lost 4 bases and J lost 5, with 16 bases in between. In germline, CDR1 is DFQATT, CDR2 SNEGSKA (reference sequence). This CDR3 contains 14 residues. CDR3 loop: CSATAWGGRDTQYF. The CDR3 DNA reads as TGCAGTGCTACGGCATGGGGGGGCCGAGATACGCAGTATTTT.

Many counts were recorded for this clonotype. The chain is built from TRBV7-2 and TRBJ2-5; D call uncertain. The germline CDR1 and CDR2 sequences are SGHTA and FQGNSA. The V end was cut by 6 bases, the J end by 7 bases, with 9 bases between. The length of the CDR3 is 11 residues. CDR3 sequence reads: CASSLTTTQYF. CDR3 nucleotides: TGTGCCAGCAGTTTAACCACGACCCAGTACTTC.

This clonotype was counted many times. The chain is built from TRBV6-1 and TRBJ1-5, with a possible D match to TRBD1 (6 bases). The V and J ends lost 6 bases and 2 bases respectively, with 14 bases between them. Germline CDR1 MNHNS, CDR2 SASEGT. The CDR3 totals 15 residues. DNA for the CDR3: TGTGCCAGCAGCGTGGACAGTCAGCGCAATCAGCCCCAGCATTTT. This gives the protein CASSVDSQRNQPQHF.

The CDR3 here is CASSFNPGLGSYEQYF. In DNA form, the CDR3 reads TGTGCCAGCAGCTTTAATCCGGGACTAGGCTCCTACGAGCAGTACTTC. J is TRBJ2-7 and V is TRBV11-2; 8 bases are shared with TRBD2. After removal of 3 bases from V and 0 bases from J, the junction contained 7 bases not matched to a gene. Germline V gene data show CDR1 as SGHAT and CDR2 as FQNNGV. This CDR3 is 16 amino acids long.

V is TRBV19 and J is TRBJ2-1, with TRBD2 matching over 10 bases. This CDR3 is built from 14 residues. The V gene's germline CDR1 is LNHDA and CDR2 SQIVND (reference sequence). J gave up 4 bases and V 7 bases, and 4 bases lay outside the gene matches. The CDR3 nucleotides are TGTGCCAGTACCCCTAGCGGGGGATACAATGAGCAGTTCTTC. Translating it yields CASTPSGGYNEQFF.

The CDR3 loop reads CASRHVDTEAFF. The CDR3 DNA sequence: TGTGCCAGCAGACACGTGGACACTGAAGCTTTCTTT. The gene calls are TRBV2 and TRBJ1-1, with D uncertain. There are 12 residues in the CDR3. Deletions cut 6 bases from V and 3 bases from J, with 8 bases between. The V gene's germline CDR1 is SNHLY and CDR2 FYNNEI.

The J gene is TRBJ2-1, the V gene TRBV11-2, with D perhaps being TRBD1 or TRBD2 (6 bases each). The CDR3 is 13 residues long. CDR1 is SGHAT, CDR2 FQNNGV, per germline. Trimming pared 5 bases from V and 10 bases from J, leaving 15 bases between. In nucleotides, the CDR3 is TGTGCCAGCAGCACGCTCCGAGGGGGGGAGCAGTTCTTC. This encodes CASSTLRGGEQFF.

The gene calls are TRBV11-2 and TRBJ2-7; D perhaps matches TRBD2 (5 bases). Germline loops: CDR1 SGHAT, CDR2 FQNNGV. V lost 3 bases, J lost 10 bases, and 13 bases lay in between. The CDR3 contains 12 residues. This CDR3 reads CASSFRLGEQYF. For the CDR3, the DNA is TGTGCCAGCAGCTTCAGGTTGGGAGAACAGTACTTC.

As for this clonotype: An end of the junction differs from the germline gene, which may be a read error. The chain uses TRBV15 and TRBJ2-2, with D possibly matching TRBD2 (5 bases). Germline CDR1 is LNHNV and CDR2 is YYDKDF (reference sequence). CDR3 length: 14 residues. The CDR3 nucleotides read TGTGCCACCAGTGGGGTGGTATCGACCGGGGAGCTTTTTTTT. It yields the protein CATSGVVSTGELFF.

The genes are TRBV20-1 and TRBJ2-1; 7 bases align to TRBD2. The V and J ends lost 3 bases and 4 bases, in that order; junction bases with no gene match: 9. The germline V gene has CDR1 DFQATT and CDR2 SNEGSKA (reference sequence). The CDR3 totals 15 residues. The CDR3 DNA follows: TGCAGTGCTAGTGATCCGGGGGGATCATACAATGAGCAGTTCTTC. Translated: CSASDPGGSYNEQFF.

This rearrangement joins TRBV24-1 to TRBJ2-7; perhaps TRBD2 as D (7 bases). V gave up 3 bases and J gave up 2 bases, with 13 bases separating them. The CDR3 runs 15 residues. Germline loops: CDR1 KGHDR, CDR2 SFDVKD. CDR3 coding DNA: TGTGCCACCAGTGATGCGGGGGCGGCACCCTACGAGCAGTACTTC. Protein product: CATSDAGAAPYEQYF.

J is TRBJ1-2 and V is TRBV9; TRBD1 is a possible D gene (5 bases). Germline lookup yields CDR1 SGDLS and CDR2 YYNGEE. Trimming removed 2 bases at V and 6 bases at J, with 14 bases between. This CDR3 region has 14 residues. This chain's CDR3 is CASSVLQGVNGYTF. The CDR3 nucleotides read TGTGCCAGCAGCGTTCTCCAGGGTGTGAATGGCTACACCTTC.

V and J are TRBV25-1 and TRBJ1-2; no definite D call. From germline, CDR1 is MGHDK and CDR2 SYGVNS. The CDR3 is 13 residues long. Trimming removed 6 bases at V and 3 bases at J, with 11 bases between. The CDR3 sequence: CASRPFADYGYTF. The DNA of the CDR3 is TGTGCCAGCAGGCCTTTCGCGGACTATGGCTACACCTTC.

This clonotype has more than one count but fewer than ten. The chain carries TRBV2 and TRBJ2-3, with TRBD1 matching over 7 bases. Germline assignment: CDR1 SNHLY and CDR2 FYNNEI. The V segment lost 8 bases and the J segment 2 bases; nucleotides outside the gene matches: 4. The CDR3 consists of 13 residues. The DNA of the CDR3 is TGTGCCAGCGCCAGGGGGATCACAGATACGCAGTATTTT. Translated: CASARGITDTQYF. Drawing the rest from reference TRBV2 and TRBJ2-3, the complete variable domain is EPEVTQTPSHQVTQMGQEVILRCVPISNHLYFYWYRQILGQKVEFLVSFYNNEISEKSEIFDDQFSVERPDGSNFTLKIRSTKLEDSAMYFCASARGITDTQYFGPGTRLTVL.

V gene TRBV29-1 combines with J gene TRBJ2-7; D ambiguous. The CDR3 is 13 residues long. Germline CDR1 reads SQVTM; CDR2 reads ANQGSEA. V was cut by 6 bases and J by 8 bases, with 20 bases left in between. The CDR3 is CSVVSLGNAKQYF. CDR3 nucleotides: TGCAGCGTCGTTAGCCTGGGTAACGCGAAGCAGTACTTC.

The gene calls are TRBV10-3 and TRBJ1-2; no definite D call. Germline V gene sequence: CDR1 ENHRY, CDR2 SYGVKD. V shed 10 bases and J shed 2 bases, with 17 bases lying between them. The CDR3 runs 14 residues. The CDR3 DNA reads as TGTGCCAGCCGCTCGTCTGGGGTGAACTATGGCTACACCTTC. Its protein product is CASRSSGVNYGYTF.